Shown below are 13 T cell receptor beta chains from a single sample sequenced in a study of T cell changes during pregnancy in multiple sclerosis. Clones were sequenced by immunoSEQ multiplex PCR, and TCRdb holds only the in-frame ones, with some missing. The table records about 67,000 clones, about 90% of them present only once. The sequences come from peripheral blood, collected after pregnancy. The receptors stem from a female donor with multiple sclerosis, enrolled in a pregnancy study.

The J gene is TRBJ1-2, the V gene TRBV7-8, with D uncertain. Trimming took off 1 base at V and 8 bases at J, with 17 bases between the two ends. Germline V CDR1 and CDR2: SGHVS, FQNEAQ. This CDR3 is 15 amino acids long. CDR3 nucleotides: TGTGCCAGCAGCTTAGACGAGGGCCGCGGGCGCGGCTACACCTTC. Translated: CASSLDEGRGRGYTF.

The rearrangement uses TRBV10-2 and TRBJ2-2; D not certain. The CDR3 is 13 residues long. The germline gives CDR1 WSHSY, CDR2 SAAADI. The V gene lost 2 bases and the J gene lost 10 bases, with 11 bases spanning the gap. The CDR3 spells CASSETTIQELFF. The CDR3 nucleotides read TGCGCCAGCAGTGAGACTACAATACAGGAGCTGTTTTTT.

The CDR3 DNA reads as TGTGCCAGCAGCCCCCTATCGGGCGGGAGGTTCCCAGATACGCAGTATTTT. Encoded protein: CASSPLSGGRFPDTQYF. The J gene is TRBJ2-3, the V gene TRBV14; 8 bases match TRBD2. There are 17 residues in the CDR3. V trimming: 4 bases; J trimming: 4 bases; junction bases outside the gene matches: 13. Germline CDR1 SGHDN, CDR2 FVKESK.

This clone was recorded once. The chain couples TRBV10-3 to TRBJ2-7, with a possible D match to TRBD2 (6 bases). CDR3 size: 11 residues. Germline lookup yields CDR1 ENHRY and CDR2 SYGVKD. Trimming left V 8 bases short and J 3 bases short, with 8 bases between. CDR3 loop: CAIGGSYEQYF. The CDR3 DNA reads TGTGCCATCGGAGGGAGCTACGAGCAGTACTTC.

The chain has TRBV14 and TRBJ2-3; the D gene is possibly TRBD2 (7 bases). The CDR3 covers 14 residues. Germline V lookup: CDR1 SGHDN, CDR2 FVKESK. V was trimmed by 4 bases and J by 4 bases, leaving 12 bases between them. CDR3 nucleotide sequence: TGTGCCAGCAGCCGGGGGGGCCGAGCAGATACGCAGTATTTT. Translation: CASSRGGRADTQYF.

J is TRBJ1-2 and V is TRBV6-6; TRBD1 might be the D (6 bases). Trimming pared 1 base from V and 3 bases from J, leaving 12 bases between. The germline gives CDR1 MNHNY, CDR2 SVGAGI (reference sequence). This CDR3 spans 15 amino acids. CDR3 protein: CASSYYTGSHYGYTF. Written as DNA, the CDR3 is TGTGCCAGCAGTTACTATACAGGGTCCCACTATGGCTACACCTTC.

The chain carries TRBV7-2 and TRBJ2-5; tentative D call: TRBD2 (6 bases). Germline loops: CDR1 SGHTA, CDR2 FQGNSA. The CDR3 loop spans 16 amino acids. Trimming pared 2 bases from V and 0 bases from J, leaving 13 bases between. DNA of the CDR3: TGTGCCAGCAGCTTACAGGCTAGCGTAAACCAAGAGACCCAGTACTTC. Protein: CASSLQASVNQETQYF.

The chain combines TRBV28 with TRBJ1-2, with 7 bases matching TRBD1. This CDR3 is built from 13 residues. Germline CDR1 is MDHEN and CDR2 is SYDVKM. The junction had 5 bases not matched to a gene; V was cut back by 6 bases and J by 4 bases. CDR3 bases: TGTGCCAGCAGGACAGGGTTAGGCTATGGCTACACCTTC. Its translation: CASRTGLGYGYTF.

Points on this clone: Its ends do not fully match the called genes, so a read error is possible. This chain uses TRBV7-9 with TRBJ2-7; D is unclear. The CDR3 is 12 amino acids. Germline CDR1 SEHNR, CDR2 FQNEAQ (reference sequence). The CDR3 protein is CVSGGRAYEQYF. The CDR3 DNA is TGCGTTTCAGGTGGCAGAGCCTACGAGCAGTACTTC.

The chain couples TRBV2 to TRBJ2-1; the match to TRBD2 covers 11 bases. The V and J ends lost 6 bases and 6 bases, in that order; junction bases with no gene match: 7. The germline V gene encodes CDR1 SNHLY and CDR2 FYNNEI. This CDR3 has 15 amino acids. The CDR3 bases are TGTGCCAGCAGCTTCACTAGCGGGAGAGGCAATGAGCAGTTCTTC. This translates into CASSFTSGRGNEQFF.

The chain carries TRBV10-3 and TRBJ2-1; D remains ambiguous. Germline CDR1 ENHRY, CDR2 SYGVKD. The CDR3 covers 13 residues. V shed 9 bases and J shed 0 bases, with 9 bases lying between them. In nucleotides, the CDR3 is TGTGCCATAACTAAGAGCTCCTACAATGAGCAGTTCTTC. This translates into CAITKSSYNEQFF.

This clone was counted between two and nine times. The V call is TRBV7-8, the J call TRBJ1-1; D gene ambiguous. This CDR3 spans 10 amino acids. Germline V gene sequence: CDR1 SGHVS, CDR2 FQNEAQ. Trimming took off 8 bases at V and 4 bases at J, with 5 bases between the two ends. This CDR3 is CASGLTEAFF. In DNA form, the CDR3 reads TGTGCCAGCGGCCTCACTGAAGCTTTCTTT.

The chain joins TRBV10-1 to TRBJ2-5; 7 bases match TRBD2. The CDR3 totals 15 residues. The junction had 6 bases not matched to a gene; V was cut back by 3 bases and J by 2 bases. The germline gives CDR1 WNHNN, CDR2 SYGVQD (reference sequence). CDR3: CASSEAGRPQETQYF. As DNA, the CDR3 is TGCGCCAGCAGTGAAGCGGGAAGGCCTCAAGAGACCCAGTACTTC.